The 26 T cell receptor beta chains presented below share a single source sample, sequenced in a study of cytomegalovirus exposure and HLA in healthy donors. PCR primers comprised 60 Vbeta and 13 Jbeta primers. Data came from immunoSEQ multiplex PCR; TCRdb stores just in-frame clones and leaves some out. The sample records under 200,000 clones, about 82% being singletons. Input material: PBMCs. The receptors here all came from a female donor in good health and CMV-seronegative.

The V call is TRBV19, the J call TRBJ2-1; D uncertain. The CDR3 spans 15 residues. Between the trimmed V and J ends, which lost 1 base and 1 base, there was a span of 8 bases. Germline assignment: CDR1 LNHDA and CDR2 SQIVND (reference sequence). CDR3 loop: CASSIVARSYNEQFF. The CDR3, as DNA: TGTGCCAGTAGTATAGTGGCTCGATCCTACAATGAGCAGTTCTTC.

This clone came up a few times. V gene TRBV5-4 combines with J gene TRBJ2-1; D may be TRBD1 (6 bases). V lost 2 bases, J lost 1 base, and 13 bases lay in between. The CDR3 contains 16 residues. Germline CDR1 and CDR2: SGHNT and YYREEE (reference sequence). This chain's CDR3 is CASSLSRGSSYNEQFF. The DNA for the CDR3 is TGTGCCAGCAGCTTAAGCAGGGGAAGTTCCTACAATGAGCAGTTCTTC.

V gene TRBV4-1 combines with J gene TRBJ2-1; D is possibly TRBD1 (6 bases). The CDR3 contains 16 residues. The V gene's germline CDR1 is MGHRA and CDR2 YSYEKL. V lost 2 bases and J lost 7, with 18 bases in between. CDR3 region: CASSQLLDRTRNEQFF. In DNA, the CDR3 is TGCGCCAGCAGCCAACTCCTAGACAGGACACGGAATGAGCAGTTCTTC.

This clone has a single count. The chain combines TRBV5-1 with TRBJ2-5; 9 nucleotides line up with TRBD2. This CDR3 contains 14 residues. Trimming cost V 4 bases and J 5 bases; bases outside gene matches: 6. CDR1 and CDR2 (germline): SGHRS, YFSETQ. In DNA, the CDR3 is TGCGCCAGCAGCCCCAGCGGGAGGATGGAGACCCAGTACTTC. Encoded protein: CASSPSGRMETQYF.

The rearrangement joins TRBV2 to TRBJ1-6; TRBD1 might be the D (5 bases). The germline V gene encodes CDR1 SNHLY and CDR2 FYNNEI. Between the trimmed V and J ends, which lost 5 bases and 13 bases, there was a span of 18 bases. This CDR3 is built from 14 residues. The CDR3 reads CASSQTETGVPLHF. CDR3 nucleotides: TGTGCCAGCAGTCAGACGGAGACGGGGGTCCCCCTCCACTTT.

Of note for this clone: The junction departs from germline at one end; a sequencing error may be responsible. V is TRBV28 and J is TRBJ2-6; D perhaps matches TRBD1 (7 bases). This CDR3 is built from 15 residues. The germline CDR1 and CDR2 sequences are MDHEN and SYDVKM. CDR3 bases: TGTGCCAGCAGGGAGGGGGCGAGGGGGGCCAACGGCCTGACTTTC. As protein: CASREGARGANGLTF. The full variable domain, in which reference TRBV28 and TRBJ2-6 provide the parts outside the CDR3, is DVKVTQSSRYLVKRTGEKVFLECVQDMDHENMFWYRQDPGLGLRLIYFSYDVKMKEKGDIPEGYSVSREKKERFSLILESASTNQTSMYLCASREGARGANGLTFGAGSRLTVL.

V is TRBV19 and J is TRBJ1-2; no definite D call. Deletions cut 6 bases from V and 2 bases from J, with 16 bases between. Germline V gene sequence: CDR1 LNHDA, CDR2 SQIVND (reference sequence). This CDR3 spans 15 amino acids. The CDR3 sequence is CASRSLATVNYGYTF. CDR3 DNA: TGTGCCAGTAGGTCACTCGCCACGGTAAACTATGGCTACACCTTC.

The rearrangement joins TRBV9 to TRBJ2-5, with 7 nucleotides matching TRBD1. Germline lookup yields CDR1 SGDLS and CDR2 YYNGEE. The ends lost 4 bases at V and 6 bases at J; junction bases unmatched: 9. This CDR3 is 14 amino acids long. The CDR3 bases are TGTGCCAGCAGCCTTGACGAGGGGGCACAGACCCAGTACTTC. It codes for CASSLDEGAQTQYF.

The chain recombines TRBV19 with TRBJ2-1, with TRBD2 matching over 7 bases. The germline gives CDR1 LNHDA, CDR2 SQIVND (reference sequence). This CDR3 spans 15 amino acids. After removal of 1 base from V and 9 bases from J, the junction contained 9 bases not matched to a gene. CDR3 nucleotides: TGTGCCAGTAGTATAGGGGGAGCGGGGATGGTTGAGCAGTTCTTC. The encoded protein is CASSIGGAGMVEQFF.

The gene calls are TRBV5-1 and TRBJ1-1; the match to TRBD1 covers 8 bases. V was pared by 4 bases and J by 2 bases, with 4 bases of the junction left unmatched. There are 14 residues in the CDR3. From germline, CDR1 is SGHRS and CDR2 YFSETQ. This chain's CDR3 is CASSHGTGNTEAFF. The CDR3 DNA sequence: TGCGCCAGCAGCCATGGGACAGGTAACACTGAAGCTTTCTTT. The full variable domain, rest sourced from reference TRBV5-1 and TRBJ1-1, is KAGVTQTPRYLIKTRGQQVTLSCSPISGHRSVSWYQQTPGQGLQFLFEYFSETQRNKGNFPGRFSGRQFSNSRSEMNVSTLELGDSALYLCASSHGTGNTEAFFGQGTRLTVV.

This sequence joins TRBV5-8 and TRBJ2-3; the D gene is possibly TRBD2 (6 bases). Germline values: CDR1 SGHTS, CDR2 YDEGEE. V was pared by 4 bases and J by 2 bases, with 11 bases between. This CDR3 contains 14 residues. As DNA, the CDR3 is TGTGCCAGCAGCCCGGGACTCCTCACAGATACGCAGTATTTT. Translated, it gives CASSPGLLTDTQYF. Complete variable domain (other parts from reference TRBV5-8 and TRBJ2-3): EAGVTQSPTHLIKTRGQQATLRCSPISGHTSVYWYQQALGLGLQFLLWYDEGEERNRGNFPPRFSGRQFPNYSSELNVNALELEDSALYLCASSPGLLTDTQYFGPGTRLTVL.

The J gene is TRBJ2-3, the V gene TRBV7-8, with 10 bases matching TRBD2. The CDR3 consists of 17 residues. Germline loops: CDR1 SGHVS, CDR2 FQNEAQ. The V segment lost 5 bases and the J segment 3 bases; nucleotides outside the gene matches: 11. The CDR3 DNA reads as TGTGCCAGCAGCCCCGGGCCTTGGACTAGCGGTACAGATACGCAGTATTTT. This translates into CASSPGPWTSGTDTQYF.

This chain connects TRBV5-1 to TRBJ2-7; TRBD2 agrees at 7 bases. V trimming: 0 bases; J trimming: 4 bases; junction bases outside the gene matches: 4. Germline V lookup: CDR1 SGHRS, CDR2 YFSETQ. This CDR3 spans 14 amino acids. Here the CDR3 reads CASSLGGGGYEQYF. CDR3 bases: TGCGCCAGCAGCTTGGGCGGGGGAGGGTACGAGCAGTACTTC.

This rearrangement joins TRBV25-1 to TRBJ2-1; D might be TRBD2 (6 bases). Germline CDR1 is MGHDK and CDR2 is SYGVNS. V was shortened by 6 bases and J by 3 bases, with 12 bases between the two germline ends. The CDR3 has 14 amino acids. The CDR3 loop reads CASSVSGRYNEQFF. The CDR3 region has the DNA TGTGCCAGCAGCGTAAGCGGGCGCTACAATGAGCAGTTCTTC. The entire variable domain, with the rest obtained from reference TRBV25-1 and TRBJ2-1, is as follows: EADIYQTPRYLVIGTGKKITLECSQTMGHDKMYWYQQDPGMELHLIHYSYGVNSTEKGDLSSESTVSRIRTEHFPLTLESARPSHTSQYLCASSVSGRYNEQFFGPGTRLTVL.

This clone was counted a few times. The rearrangement uses TRBV5-5 and TRBJ2-7, with TRBD1 matching 9 bases. V was pared by 0 bases and J by 5 bases, with 9 bases of the junction left unmatched. Germline V gives CDR1 SGHKS, CDR2 YYEKEE (reference sequence). This CDR3 contains 16 residues. Here the CDR3 DNA reads TGTGCCAGCAGCTTGGTAGGGACAGGGACACTCGACGAGCAGTACTTC. The encoded protein is CASSLVGTGTLDEQYF.

This chain connects TRBV19 to TRBJ1-6; 8 nucleotides match TRBD1. The CDR3 runs to 18 residues. CDR1 is LNHDA, CDR2 SQIVND, per germline (reference sequence). V gave up 8 bases and J gave up 4 bases; unmatched junction bases: 16. CDR3 loop: CASRPGQASRGYNSPLHF. For the CDR3, the DNA is TGTGCCAGTCGACCGGGACAGGCGAGTCGGGGATATAATTCACCCCTCCACTTT.

V gene TRBV5-5 combines with J gene TRBJ1-4; TRBD1 matches 7 bases. V shed 4 bases and J 4 bases; nucleotides not matched to a gene: 4. The CDR3 sequence is 14 residues long. The germline V gene encodes CDR1 SGHKS and CDR2 YYEKEE (reference sequence). In DNA, the CDR3 is TGTGCCAGCAGCACCACAGGGGTTAATGAAAAACTGTTTTTT. Translated, it gives CASSTTGVNEKLFF.

V gene TRBV6-6 combines with J gene TRBJ1-2; a weak D match, TRBD1 (6 bases). V was trimmed by 6 bases and J by 8 bases, leaving 19 bases between them. CDR3 length equals 14 residues. Germline CDR1 is MNHNY and CDR2 is SVGAGI (reference sequence). For the CDR3, the DNA is TGTGCCAGCAGGAGGGGCGGGGGCGCGGGGGGCTACACCTTC. It yields the protein CASRRGGGAGGYTF.

The rearrangement links TRBV15 to TRBJ1-2; a possible D gene is TRBD1 (6 bases). CDR3 length: 12 residues. Germline V lookup: CDR1 LNHNV, CDR2 YYDKDF (reference sequence). V gave up 8 bases and J gave up 5 bases, with 12 bases separating them. The CDR3, as DNA: TGTGCCACCTCCGGAGGACAGTATGGCTACACCTTC. This gives the protein CATSGGQYGYTF.

V gene TRBV7-2 combines with J gene TRBJ1-5, with TRBD1 as a possible D gene (6 bases). CDR1 is SGHTA, CDR2 FQGNSA, per germline. V was cut by 2 bases and J by 5 bases, with 13 bases left in between. This CDR3 spans 15 amino acids. CDR3 DNA sequence: TGTGCCAGCAGCTTATACAGGGCCAGTCATCAGCCCCAGCATTTT. It codes for CASSLYRASHQPQHF.

The rearrangement uses TRBV5-1 and TRBJ1-1; TRBD1 agrees at 9 bases. The CDR3 consists of 15 residues. Germline V gene data show CDR1 as SGHRS and CDR2 as YFSETQ. V shed 4 bases and J 1 base; nucleotides not matched to a gene: 5. CDR3 bases: TGCGCCAGCAGCGCGCAGGGACAGGGGAACACTGAAGCTTTCTTT. Its translation: CASSAQGQGNTEAFF.

The gene calls are TRBV30 and TRBJ1-1; D ambiguous. The V and J ends lost 2 bases and 11 bases respectively, with 15 bases between them. The CDR3 contains 12 residues. The V gene's germline CDR1 is GTSNPN and CDR2 SVGIG (reference sequence). CDR3 sequence (DNA): TGTGCCTGGAGTAAGTCCAATTTCGGGGCTTTCTTT. Protein product: CAWSKSNFGAFF.

CDR3 protein: CAWSDGSADTQYF. Written as DNA, the CDR3 is TGTGCCTGGAGTGACGGGAGTGCAGATACGCAGTATTTT. The chain joins TRBV30 to TRBJ2-3; TRBD2 might be the D (6 bases). The CDR3 extends over 13 amino acids. V was trimmed by 1 base and J by 4 bases, leaving 9 bases between them. Germline V gene sequence: CDR1 GTSNPN, CDR2 SVGIG (reference sequence).

V is TRBV9 and J is TRBJ2-2; a possible D gene is TRBD1 (5 bases). V was pared by 3 bases and J by 7 bases, with 10 bases between. The V gene's germline CDR1 is SGDLS and CDR2 YYNGEE. There are 13 residues in the CDR3. The CDR3 loop reads CASSANRNGELFF. The CDR3 DNA sequence: TGTGCCAGCAGCGCAAACAGGAACGGGGAGCTGTTTTTT.

This sequence joins TRBV7-6 and TRBJ1-4; no clear D gene. The germline V gene has CDR1 SGHVS and CDR2 FNYEAQ. This CDR3 has 14 amino acids. V was pared by 3 bases and J by 8 bases, with 13 bases between. The CDR3 region has the DNA TGTGCCAGCAGCTTGAGCGGGCCGAGGGAAAAACTGTTTTTT. This gives the protein CASSLSGPREKLFF.

This clone has more than one count but fewer than ten. The rearrangement joins TRBV29-1 to TRBJ2-3; 10 bases map to TRBD1. The CDR3 runs 17 residues. Germline lookup yields CDR1 SQVTM and CDR2 ANQGSEA. Trimming took 6 bases from V and 0 from J; bases not matched to a gene: 12. The CDR3 DNA sequence: TGCAGCGTAAAGGGTCGACAGGGGGCGACTAGCACAGATACGCAGTATTTT. This sequence encodes CSVKGRQGATSTDTQYF.